This T cell receptor (beta chain) was observed in a study of persistence of HIV-infected CD4 T cells. This was the immunoSEQ version 4 assay in survey mode. The protocol was immunoSEQ multiplex PCR, while the TCRdb copy is restricted to in-frame clones and leaves out a portion. The repertoire holds over 6,000 clones, about 80% seen once, with 66% in the top ten. This clone was counted only a few times. The antigen remains undetermined. This CDR3 is 15 amino acids long. Germline values: CDR1 MNHNS, CDR2 SASEGT. V lost 0 bases, J lost 12 bases, and 20 bases lay in between. Stimulation used approximately 9.5 ug/mL lysate from CMV-infected fibroblasts. CD4+ T cells upregulating both CD40 ligand and CD69 were sorted as responding cells. Donors were HIV-1-infected adults who began suppressive ART during chronic infection.

Source: CD4+ T cells sorted from PBMCs after roughly 18-hour stimulation, taken from a patient who received antiretroviral therapy. The sequence was collected from an adult woman with HIV who was CMV-seropositive. The V and J genes are TRBV6-1 and TRBJ1-2; D unresolved. The CDR3 spells CASSEASARQLLDTF. CDR3 nucleotides: TGTGCCAGCAGTGAAGCAAGTGCCCGGCAGCTCTTGGACACCTTC.